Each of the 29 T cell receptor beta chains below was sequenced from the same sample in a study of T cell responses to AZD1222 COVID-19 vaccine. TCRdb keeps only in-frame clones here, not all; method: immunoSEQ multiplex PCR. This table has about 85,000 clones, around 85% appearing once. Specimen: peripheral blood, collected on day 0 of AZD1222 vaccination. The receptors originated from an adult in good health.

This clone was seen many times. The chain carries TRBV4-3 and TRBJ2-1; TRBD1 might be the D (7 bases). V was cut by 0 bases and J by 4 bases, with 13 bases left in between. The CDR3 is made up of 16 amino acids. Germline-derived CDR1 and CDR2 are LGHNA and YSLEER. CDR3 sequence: CASSQDGGGAYNEQFF. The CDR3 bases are TGCGCCAGCAGCCAAGACGGAGGGGGCGCGTACAATGAGCAGTTCTTC.

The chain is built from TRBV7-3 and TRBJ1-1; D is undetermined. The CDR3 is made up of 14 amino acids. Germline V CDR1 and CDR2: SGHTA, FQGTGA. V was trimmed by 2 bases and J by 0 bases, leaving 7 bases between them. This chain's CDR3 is CASSLAHMNTEAFF. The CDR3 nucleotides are TGTGCCAGCAGCTTAGCACATATGAACACTGAAGCTTTCTTT.

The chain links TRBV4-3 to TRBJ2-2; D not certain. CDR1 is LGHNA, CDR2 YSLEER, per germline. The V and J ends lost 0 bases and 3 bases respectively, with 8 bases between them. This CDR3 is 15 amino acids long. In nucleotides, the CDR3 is TGCGCCAGCAGCCAAGATCCACTTTACACCGGGGAGCTGTTTTTT. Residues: CASSQDPLYTGELFF.

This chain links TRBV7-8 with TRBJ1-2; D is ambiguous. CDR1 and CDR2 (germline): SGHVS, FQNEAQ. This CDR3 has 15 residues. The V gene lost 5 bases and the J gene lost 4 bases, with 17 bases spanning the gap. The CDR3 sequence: CASSPAALGSYGYTF. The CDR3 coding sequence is TGTGCCAGCAGCCCCGCCGCGCTTGGCAGCTATGGCTACACCTTC.

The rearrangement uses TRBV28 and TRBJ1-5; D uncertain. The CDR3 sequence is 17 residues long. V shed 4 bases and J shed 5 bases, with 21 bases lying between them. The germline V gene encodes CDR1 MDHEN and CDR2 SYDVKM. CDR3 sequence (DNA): TGTGCCAGCAGTTCCCTCGCCCGGGGAGGCCTTTATCAGCCCCAGCATTTT. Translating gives CASSSLARGGLYQPQHF.

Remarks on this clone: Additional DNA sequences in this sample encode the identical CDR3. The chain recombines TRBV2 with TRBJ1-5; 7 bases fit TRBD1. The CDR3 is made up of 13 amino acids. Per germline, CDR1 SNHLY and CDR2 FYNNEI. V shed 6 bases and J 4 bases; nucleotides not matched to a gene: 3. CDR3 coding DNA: TGTGCCAGCAGAGACAGGGAGAATCAGCCCCAGCATTTT. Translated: CASRDRENQPQHF.

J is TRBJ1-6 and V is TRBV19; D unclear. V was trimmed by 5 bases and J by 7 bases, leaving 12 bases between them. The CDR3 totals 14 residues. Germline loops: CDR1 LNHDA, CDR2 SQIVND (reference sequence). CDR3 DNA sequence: TGTGCCAGTAGTTTCGGACCCAGCAATTCACCCCTCCACTTT. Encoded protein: CASSFGPSNSPLHF.

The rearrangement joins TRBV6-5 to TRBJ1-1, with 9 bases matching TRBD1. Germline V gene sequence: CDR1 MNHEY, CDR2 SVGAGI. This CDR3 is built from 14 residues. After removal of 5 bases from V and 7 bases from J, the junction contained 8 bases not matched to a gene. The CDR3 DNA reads TGTGCCAGCAGTAGGACAGGGGCTACCTATGAAGCTTTCTTT. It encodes CASSRTGATYEAFF.

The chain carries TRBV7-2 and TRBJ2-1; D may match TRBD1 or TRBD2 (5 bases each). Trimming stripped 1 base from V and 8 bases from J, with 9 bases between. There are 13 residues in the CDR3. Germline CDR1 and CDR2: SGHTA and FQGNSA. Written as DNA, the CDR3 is TGTGCCAGCAGCTTAGAGAGGGGCGATGAGCAGTTCTTC. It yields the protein CASSLERGDEQFF.

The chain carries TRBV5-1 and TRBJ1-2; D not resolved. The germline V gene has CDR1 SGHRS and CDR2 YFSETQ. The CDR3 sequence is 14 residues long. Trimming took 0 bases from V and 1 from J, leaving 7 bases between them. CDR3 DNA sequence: TGCGCCAGCAGCTTGGACAGTGTTAACTATGGCTACACCTTC. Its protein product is CASSLDSVNYGYTF. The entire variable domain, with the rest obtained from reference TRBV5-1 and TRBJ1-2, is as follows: KAGVTQTPRYLIKTRGQQVTLSCSPISGHRSVSWYQQTPGQGLQFLFEYFSETQRNKGNFPGRFSGRQFSNSRSEMNVSTLELGDSALYLCASSLDSVNYGYTFGSGTRLTVV.

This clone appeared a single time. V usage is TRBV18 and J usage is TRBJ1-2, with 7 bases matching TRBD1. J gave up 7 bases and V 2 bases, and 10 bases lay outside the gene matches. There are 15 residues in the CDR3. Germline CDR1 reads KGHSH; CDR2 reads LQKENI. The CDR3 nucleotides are TGTGCCAGCTCACCAAGCGAGGGGGCTTTTGTTGGCTACACCTTC. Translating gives CASSPSEGAFVGYTF.

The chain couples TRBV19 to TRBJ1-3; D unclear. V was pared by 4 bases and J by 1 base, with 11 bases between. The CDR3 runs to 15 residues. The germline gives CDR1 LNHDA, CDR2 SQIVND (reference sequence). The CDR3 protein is CASSTKTVSGNTIYF. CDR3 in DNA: TGTGCCAGTAGTACGAAGACCGTTTCTGGAAACACCATATATTTT.

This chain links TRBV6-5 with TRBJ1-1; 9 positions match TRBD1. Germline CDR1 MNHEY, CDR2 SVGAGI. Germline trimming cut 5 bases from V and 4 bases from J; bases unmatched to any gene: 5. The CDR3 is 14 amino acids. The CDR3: CASSHRGLGTEAFF. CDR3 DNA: TGTGCCAGCAGTCACAGGGGGCTCGGCACTGAAGCTTTCTTT.

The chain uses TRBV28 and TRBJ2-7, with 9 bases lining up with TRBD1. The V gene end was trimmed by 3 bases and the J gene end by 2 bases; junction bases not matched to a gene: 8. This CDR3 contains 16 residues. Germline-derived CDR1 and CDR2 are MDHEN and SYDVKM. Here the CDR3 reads CASSFSTDRGAYEQYF. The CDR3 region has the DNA TGTGCCAGCAGTTTCTCGACGGACAGGGGAGCCTACGAGCAGTACTTC.

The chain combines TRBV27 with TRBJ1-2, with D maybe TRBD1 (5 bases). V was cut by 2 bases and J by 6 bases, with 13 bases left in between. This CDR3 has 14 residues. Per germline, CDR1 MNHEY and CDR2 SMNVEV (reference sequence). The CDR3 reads CASSLRGAGDGYTF. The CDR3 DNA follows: TGTGCCAGCAGTTTAAGAGGGGCCGGAGATGGCTACACCTTC.

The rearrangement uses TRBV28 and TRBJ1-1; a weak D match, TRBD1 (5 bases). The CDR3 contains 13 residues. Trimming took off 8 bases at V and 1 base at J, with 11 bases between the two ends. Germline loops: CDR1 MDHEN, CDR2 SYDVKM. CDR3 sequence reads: CASRLGQNTEAFF. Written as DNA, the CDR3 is TGTGCCAGCCGCCTTGGACAGAACACTGAAGCTTTCTTT.

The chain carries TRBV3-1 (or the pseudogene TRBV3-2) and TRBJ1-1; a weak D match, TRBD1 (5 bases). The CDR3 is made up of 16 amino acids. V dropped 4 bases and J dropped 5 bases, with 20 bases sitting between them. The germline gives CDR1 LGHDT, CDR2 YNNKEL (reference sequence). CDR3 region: CASSRRGLLGWTEAFF. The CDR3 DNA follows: TGTGCCAGCAGCCGGAGGGGACTGCTAGGTTGGACTGAAGCTTTCTTT.

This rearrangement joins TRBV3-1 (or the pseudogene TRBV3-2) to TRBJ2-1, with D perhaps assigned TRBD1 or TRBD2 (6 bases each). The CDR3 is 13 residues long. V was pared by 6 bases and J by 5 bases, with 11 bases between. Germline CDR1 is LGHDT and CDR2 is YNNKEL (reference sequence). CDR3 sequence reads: CASRKGGDNEQFF. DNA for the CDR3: TGTGCCAGCAGAAAGGGGGGCGACAATGAGCAGTTCTTC.

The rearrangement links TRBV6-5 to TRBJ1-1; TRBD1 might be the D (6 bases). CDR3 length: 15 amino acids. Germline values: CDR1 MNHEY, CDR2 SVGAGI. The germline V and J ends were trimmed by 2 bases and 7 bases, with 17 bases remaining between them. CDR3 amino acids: CASSYTTGLRVEAFF. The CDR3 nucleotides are TGTGCCAGCAGTTACACGACAGGCCTCCGAGTTGAAGCTTTCTTT.

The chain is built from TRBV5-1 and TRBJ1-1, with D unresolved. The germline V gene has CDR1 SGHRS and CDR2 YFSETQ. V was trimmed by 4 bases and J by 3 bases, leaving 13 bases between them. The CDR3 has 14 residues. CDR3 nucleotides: TGCGCCAGCAGCCGTCAGCGCCTTGACACTGAAGCTTTCTTT. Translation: CASSRQRLDTEAFF. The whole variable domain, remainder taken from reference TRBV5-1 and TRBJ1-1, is KAGVTQTPRYLIKTRGQQVTLSCSPISGHRSVSWYQQTPGQGLQFLFEYFSETQRNKGNFPGRFSGRQFSNSRSEMNVSTLELGDSALYLCASSRQRLDTEAFFGQGTRLTVV.

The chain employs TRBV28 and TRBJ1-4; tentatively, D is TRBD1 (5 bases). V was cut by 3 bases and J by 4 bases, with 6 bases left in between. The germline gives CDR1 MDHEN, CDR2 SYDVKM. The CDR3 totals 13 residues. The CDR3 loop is CASSFQGNEKLFF. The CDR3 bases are TGTGCCAGCAGTTTCCAGGGTAATGAAAAACTGTTTTTT.

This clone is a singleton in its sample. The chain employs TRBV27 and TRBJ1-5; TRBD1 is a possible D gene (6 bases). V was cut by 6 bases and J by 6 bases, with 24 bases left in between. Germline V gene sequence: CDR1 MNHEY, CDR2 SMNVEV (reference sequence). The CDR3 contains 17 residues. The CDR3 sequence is CASSPWGRGASVQPQHF. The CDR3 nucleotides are TGTGCCAGCAGCCCCTGGGGGAGGGGGGCGTCGGTTCAGCCCCAGCATTTT.

CDR3 DNA: TGTGCCAGCAGCCAAGAAGCCGGGACAGGAGTCAGGGCTTTCTTT. Encoded protein: CASSQEAGTGVRAFF. The V call is TRBV14, the J call TRBJ1-1; 8 bases match TRBD1. The CDR3 covers 15 residues. The ends lost 0 bases at V and 11 bases at J; junction bases unmatched: 11. Germline CDR1 is SGHDN and CDR2 is FVKESK.

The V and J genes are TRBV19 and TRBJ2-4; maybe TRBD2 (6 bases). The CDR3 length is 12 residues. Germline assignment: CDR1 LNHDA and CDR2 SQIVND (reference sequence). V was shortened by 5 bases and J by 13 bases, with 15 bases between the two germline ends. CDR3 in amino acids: CASSETRGVQYF. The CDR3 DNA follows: TGTGCCAGTAGTGAAACTCGCGGGGTCCAGTACTTC.

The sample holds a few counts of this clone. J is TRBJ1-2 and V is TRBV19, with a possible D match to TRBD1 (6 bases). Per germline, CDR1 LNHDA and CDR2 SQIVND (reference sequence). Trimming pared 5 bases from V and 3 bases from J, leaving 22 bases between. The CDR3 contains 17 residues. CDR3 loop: CASSSQRTAARDYGYTF. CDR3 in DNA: TGTGCCAGTAGTTCTCAGAGGACAGCCGCTAGGGACTATGGCTACACCTTC.

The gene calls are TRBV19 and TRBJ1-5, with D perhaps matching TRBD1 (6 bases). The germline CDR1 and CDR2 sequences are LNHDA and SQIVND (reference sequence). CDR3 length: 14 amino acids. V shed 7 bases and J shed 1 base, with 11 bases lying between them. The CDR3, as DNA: TGTGCCAGTATGGGGGCCACGAGCAATCAGCCCCAGCATTTT. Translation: CASMGATSNQPQHF.

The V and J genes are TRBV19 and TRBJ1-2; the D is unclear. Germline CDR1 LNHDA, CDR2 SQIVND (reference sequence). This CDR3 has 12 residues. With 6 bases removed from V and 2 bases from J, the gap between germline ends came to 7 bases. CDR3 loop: CASRQTNYGYTF. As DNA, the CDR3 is TGTGCCAGTAGGCAGACAAACTATGGCTACACCTTC. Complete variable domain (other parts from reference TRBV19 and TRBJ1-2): DGGITQSPKYLFRKEGQNVTLSCEQNLNHDAMYWYRQDPGQGLRLIYYSQIVNDFQKGDIAEGYSVSREKKESFPLTVTSAQKNPTAFYLCASRQTNYGYTFGSGTRLTVV.

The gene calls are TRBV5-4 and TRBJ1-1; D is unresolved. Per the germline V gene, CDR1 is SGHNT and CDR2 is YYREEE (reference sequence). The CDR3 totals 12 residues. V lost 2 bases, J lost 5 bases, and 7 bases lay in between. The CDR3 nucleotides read TGTGCCAGCAGCTTAGTAGGTACTGAAGCTTTCTTT. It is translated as CASSLVGTEAFF.

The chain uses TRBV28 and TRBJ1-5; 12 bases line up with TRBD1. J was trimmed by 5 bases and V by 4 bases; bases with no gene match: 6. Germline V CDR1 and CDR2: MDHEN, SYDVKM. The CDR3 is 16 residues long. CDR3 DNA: TGTGCCAGCAGTTCCCGGGGACAGGGGGCCTATCAGCCCCAGCATTTT. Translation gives CASSSRGQGAYQPQHF.